Following are 23 T cell receptor beta chains from one sample sequenced in a study of T cells in Graves' hyperthyroidism and ophthalmopathy. Amplified TCR beta CDR3 regions derived from RNA transcripts. First-round RT-PCR with HTBI primers amplified the TCR CDR3 region. A single record per CDR3 protein comes from TCRdb applying MiXCR to the multiplex PCR reads. The sample gives around 500,000 distinct CDR3 sequences, around an eighth of which show up once; over 15% is in the top ten. What was sequenced was blood. The source of these receptors is a woman under 30 with Graves' hyperthyroidism.

Many counts were recorded for this clonotype. The rearrangement uses TRBV12-3 or TRBV12-4 and TRBJ2-5; TRBD1 aligns across 9 bases. There are 13 residues in the CDR3. J lost 5 bases, V lost 6 bases, and 4 bases had no gene match. The CDR3 loop reads CASRTGGMETQYF. DNA of the CDR3: TGTGCCAGCAGGACAGGGGGTATGGAGACCCAGTACTTC.

This clonotype was seen repeatedly, ten times or more. The rearrangement uses TRBV7-6 and TRBJ2-5; tentatively, D is TRBD2 (6 bases). Germline CDR1 is SGHVS and CDR2 is FNYEAQ. This CDR3 region has 13 residues. V lost 5 bases, J lost 5 bases, and 12 bases lay in between. This chain's CDR3 is CASSAAGLETQYF. DNA of the CDR3: TGTGCCAGCAGCGCGGCGGGGTTGGAGACCCAGTACTTC. The variable domain in full, with the rest retrieved from reference TRBV7-6 and TRBJ2-5, is GAGVSQSPRYKVTKRGQDVALRCDPISGHVSLYWYRQALGQGPEFLTYFNYEAQQDKSGLPNDRFSAERPEGSISTLTIQRTEQRDSAMYRCASSAAGLETQYFGPGTRLLVL.

There are many counts of this clonotype. The chain recombines TRBV11-2 with TRBJ2-2; D unresolved. The CDR3 is 15 residues long. The V end lost 1 base, the J end lost 5 bases, and 11 bases lay between the germline ends. The germline V gene has CDR1 SGHAT and CDR2 FQNNGV. The DNA of the CDR3 is TGTGCCAGCAGCTTAGGCCCTACCAGAACCGGGGAGCTGTTTTTT. It encodes CASSLGPTRTGELFF.

Many counts were recorded for this clonotype. The chain employs TRBV18 and TRBJ2-3; no firm D call. CDR3 length: 15 amino acids. Germline V gene lookup returns CDR1 KGHSH and CDR2 LQKENI. Trimming left V 6 bases short and J 4 bases short, with 17 bases between. CDR3 coding DNA: TGTGCCAGCTCCCCCTCCGTGGGTTCCGCAGATACGCAGTATTTT. This sequence encodes CASSPSVGSADTQYF.

This clonotype has ten or more counts. V gene TRBV6-2 or TRBV6-3 combines with J gene TRBJ2-1; 8 bases agree with TRBD2. CDR3 size: 17 residues. V lost 3 bases to trimming and J lost 7 bases; unmatched junction nucleotides: 14. Germline-derived CDR1 and CDR2 are MNHEY and SVGEGT. The CDR3 reads CASSYPLTGGPLNEQFF. For the CDR3, the DNA is TGTGCCAGCAGTTATCCCCTTACGGGAGGGCCTCTTAATGAGCAGTTCTTC.

This clonotype has only a few counts. Here the CDR3 DNA reads TGTGCCATCAGTGAGAGGACTAGCGGGAGCTACAATGAGCAGTTCTTC. It specifies CAISERTSGSYNEQFF. This chain connects TRBV10-3 to TRBJ2-1; 13 bases align to TRBD2. After removal of 2 bases from V and 3 bases from J, the junction contained 1 base not matched to a gene. CDR3 length: 16 amino acids. Germline V gene lookup returns CDR1 ENHRY and CDR2 SYGVKD.

The rearrangement links TRBV29-1 to TRBJ2-1, with a weak D call TRBD2 (6 bases). Germline CDR1 reads SQVTM; CDR2 reads ANQGSEA. V was trimmed by 1 base and J by 6 bases, leaving 10 bases between them. The CDR3 is 13 residues long. In nucleotides, the CDR3 is TGCAGCGTTGAAGGGCTAGCGCTCAATGAGCAGTTCTTC. Translated: CSVEGLALNEQFF.

This clonotype was recorded at least ten times. This chain connects TRBV3-1 to TRBJ1-2; 8 nucleotides agree with TRBD1. The CDR3 spans 18 residues. Germline V lookup: CDR1 LGHDT, CDR2 YNNKEL (reference sequence). With 0 bases clipped from V and 5 bases from J, the junction kept 14 bases outside the gene matches. The CDR3 reads CASSQEGESGTGLYGYTF. The CDR3 nucleotides read TGTGCCAGCAGCCAAGAAGGCGAGTCCGGGACAGGCTTATATGGCTACACCTTC.

This clonotype was counted ten times or more. This chain uses TRBV11-1 with TRBJ2-5; 7 positions match TRBD2. Trimming cost V 0 bases and J 2 bases; bases outside gene matches: 6. Germline CDR1 and CDR2: SGHAT and FQDESV (reference sequence). The CDR3 runs 16 residues. In DNA form, the CDR3 reads TGTGCCAGCAGCTTAGCGGCCAGCGGGGTTCAAGAGACCCAGTACTTC. Protein sequence: CASSLAASGVQETQYF.

Ten or more counts support this clonotype. J is TRBJ1-2 and V is TRBV7-9; D is unresolved. The germline V and J ends were trimmed by 4 bases and 4 bases, with 22 bases remaining between them. Germline CDR1 reads SEHNR; CDR2 reads FQNEAQ (reference sequence). CDR3 length: 17 residues. The CDR3 is CASSSSMAEDTFYGYTF. The CDR3 bases are TGTGCCAGCAGCTCTAGCATGGCAGAAGACACCTTCTATGGCTACACCTTC.

This clonotype was observed many times. The V gene is TRBV9, the J gene TRBJ2-1, with TRBD2 matching over 8 bases. The CDR3 length is 17 residues. CDR1 is SGDLS, CDR2 YYNGEE, per germline. V gave up 3 bases and J gave up 6 bases; unmatched junction bases: 14. Here the CDR3 reads CASSANPVAGNRNEQFF. The CDR3 nucleotides read TGTGCCAGCAGCGCCAACCCAGTAGCGGGAAATCGCAATGAGCAGTTCTTC.

J is TRBJ2-2 and V is TRBV12-3 or TRBV12-4, with 12 bases identical to TRBD2. J gave up 3 bases and V 6 bases, and 8 bases lay outside the gene matches. This CDR3 is built from 17 residues. The CDR3 sequence: CASRRTSGNRYTGELFF. The DNA for the CDR3 is TGTGCCAGCAGACGGACTAGCGGGAATCGGTACACCGGGGAGCTGTTTTTT.

This clonotype has ten or more counts. The CDR3 region is CASSVLGGSNEKLFF. The DNA for the CDR3 is TGCGCCAGCAGCGTTTTAGGGGGATCAAACGAAAAACTGTTTTTT. The V call is TRBV5-1, the J call TRBJ1-4; D possibly corresponds to TRBD1 (6 bases). Germline CDR1 SGHRS, CDR2 YFSETQ. The CDR3 is made up of 15 amino acids. V was clipped by 4 bases and J by 8 bases, with 18 bases between them.

As to this clonotype: A much larger clone is a single base away; this may be a read error. The chain uses TRBV30 and TRBJ1-5; possible D gene TRBD1, 6 bases. The CDR3 is made up of 15 amino acids. Trimming stripped 3 bases from V and 0 bases from J, with 12 bases between. Looked up from germline, CDR1 is GTSNPN and CDR2 is SVGIG (reference sequence). CDR3 nucleotide sequence: TGTGCCTGGAGACCGGGACAACATAGCAATCAGCCCCAGCATTTT. Translating gives CAWRPGQHSNQPQHF.

The V gene is TRBV5-5, the J gene TRBJ1-4; 7 positions agree with TRBD1. The length of the CDR3 is 15 residues. Germline V gives CDR1 SGHKS, CDR2 YYEKEE (reference sequence). The ends lost 4 bases at V and 4 bases at J; junction bases unmatched: 7. The CDR3 spells CASSRSGDSNEKLFF. The CDR3 nucleotides read TGTGCCAGCAGCCGGTCGGGGGACAGTAATGAAAAACTGTTTTTT.

This clonotype was found many times. The rearrangement joins TRBV24-1 to TRBJ2-1, with D unresolved. V dropped 4 bases and J dropped 4 bases, with 7 bases sitting between them. The germline V gene encodes CDR1 KGHDR and CDR2 SFDVKD. CDR3 length: 13 residues. CDR3 nucleotide sequence: TGTGCCACCAGTGACACCGATTACAATGAGCAGTTCTTC. As protein: CATSDTDYNEQFF.

The rearrangement uses TRBV5-1 and TRBJ1-1; D remains ambiguous. There are 15 residues in the CDR3. Germline V gene sequence: CDR1 SGHRS, CDR2 YFSETQ. V lost 5 bases to trimming and J lost 0 bases, with 14 bases between them. CDR3 DNA sequence: TGCGCCAGCAGGGCGGAGCCTAGTTTGAACACTGAAGCTTTCTTT. It translates to CASRAEPSLNTEAFF.

This clonotype was picked up many times. This rearrangement joins TRBV12-3 or TRBV12-4 to TRBJ2-1; 10 bases line up with TRBD1. Trimming cost V 5 bases and J 5 bases; bases outside gene matches: 9. The CDR3 has 16 amino acids. The CDR3: CASSVLTGGRNNEQFF. Written as DNA, the CDR3 is TGTGCCAGCAGTGTTCTGACAGGGGGCAGAAACAATGAGCAGTTCTTC.

CDR3: CASYGAIPNTGELFF. The CDR3 bases are TGCGCCAGCTATGGGGCCATTCCGAACACCGGGGAGCTGTTTTTT. The chain joins TRBV5-1 to TRBJ2-2, with a possible D match to TRBD1 (5 bases). V lost 7 bases, J lost 0 bases, and 13 bases lay in between. This CDR3 spans 15 amino acids. Germline V gene data show CDR1 as SGHRS and CDR2 as YFSETQ. The entire variable domain, with the rest obtained from reference TRBV5-1 and TRBJ2-2, is as follows: KAGVTQTPRYLIKTRGQQVTLSCSPISGHRSVSWYQQTPGQGLQFLFEYFSETQRNKGNFPGRFSGRQFSNSRSEMNVSTLELGDSALYLCASYGAIPNTGELFFGEGSRLTVL.

This clonotype was seen at least ten times. The chain recombines TRBV2 with TRBJ2-5; 7 bases fit TRBD2. This CDR3 spans 15 amino acids. J lost 2 bases, V lost 6 bases, and 9 bases had no gene match. CDR1 and CDR2 (germline): SNHLY, FYNNEI. CDR3 protein: CASSGGRGLQETQYF. The DNA for the CDR3 is TGTGCCAGCAGCGGGGGGAGGGGATTACAAGAGACCCAGTACTTC.

This clonotype was seen more than once but under ten times. The chain has TRBV30 and TRBJ2-4, with unresolved D. Deletions cut 4 bases from V and 1 base from J, with 14 bases between. In germline, CDR1 is GTSNPN, CDR2 SVGIG (reference sequence). The CDR3 sequence is 15 residues long. DNA for the CDR3: TGTGCCTGGATGACGCCTGAGCCTGCCAAAAACATTCAGTACTTC. This sequence encodes CAWMTPEPAKNIQYF.

The sample holds many counts of this clonotype. V gene TRBV12-3 or TRBV12-4 combines with J gene TRBJ2-2; weak D call: TRBD1 (5 bases). Trimming left V 1 base short and J 6 bases short, with 9 bases between. This CDR3 region has 14 residues. CDR3 bases: TGTGCCAGCAGTTTAGGTGGCAGGGCCGGGGAGCTGTTTTTT. Amino acids: CASSLGGRAGELFF.

This clonotype has a count of ten or more. The chain has TRBV3-1 and TRBJ2-6, with D possibly TRBD1 on 5 matching bases. V was trimmed by 0 bases and J by 0 bases, leaving 12 bases between them. Looked up from germline, CDR1 is LGHDT and CDR2 is YNNKEL (reference sequence). The CDR3 is made up of 18 amino acids. The CDR3 bases are TGTGCCAGCAGCCAAGAGTGGGGCAGTCCCTCTGGGGCCAACGTCCTGACTTTC. Translated: CASSQEWGSPSGANVLTF.